Listed here are 12 T cell receptor beta chains from one sample, sequenced in a study of T cells in Graves' hyperthyroidism and ophthalmopathy. Amplification of TCR beta CDR3 regions was performed using RNA transcripts as template. Using the HTBI primer set, a first-round RT-PCR was run on the TCR CDR3. TCRdb processed the multiplex PCR reads anew with MiXCR; each CDR3 protein has one entry. In the table there are around 370,000 distinct CDR3 sequences, less than 20% of which are singletons. The sequenced sample was blood. The receptors stem from a man in his late teens or twenties with Graves' ophthalmopathy.

This clonotype turned up a few times. The chain couples TRBV6-1 to TRBJ2-1; 14 positions match TRBD2. With 5 bases clipped from V and 4 bases from J, the junction kept 1 base outside the gene matches. The CDR3 extends over 15 amino acids. Looked up from germline, CDR1 is MNHNS and CDR2 is SASEGT. The CDR3 DNA reads as TGTGCCAGCAGTCGGACTAGCGGGGGGTACAATGAGCAGTTCTTC. It codes for CASSRTSGGYNEQFF.

The chain joins TRBV10-3 to TRBJ2-2; TRBD2 matches at 9 bases. Trimming at V came to 4 bases and at J to 2 bases, leaving 2 bases not matched to a gene. This CDR3 contains 15 residues. The germline CDR1 and CDR2 sequences are ENHRY and SYGVKD. DNA for the CDR3: TGTGCCATCAGTGCTAGCGGGGACAACACCGGGGAGCTGTTTTTT. This codes for CAISASGDNTGELFF.

In its sample, this clonotype was seen a few times. The V call is TRBV2, the J call TRBJ2-5; 9 bases agree with TRBD2. There are 13 residues in the CDR3. V shed 8 bases and J 10 bases; nucleotides not matched to a gene: 11. Germline V gene lookup returns CDR1 SNHLY and CDR2 FYNNEI. CDR3 sequence (DNA): TGTGCCAGCTGGGCTAGCGGGATGAGGGGCCAGTACTTC. Encoded protein: CASWASGMRGQYF.

This clonotype was observed a few times. The gene calls are TRBV18 and TRBJ1-6, with 9 bases that match TRBD1. V lost 4 bases, J lost 10 bases, and 5 bases stayed unmatched. The CDR3 is 14 residues long. Looked up from germline, CDR1 is KGHSH and CDR2 is LQKENI. CDR3: CASSLRDRDSPLHF. In DNA form, the CDR3 reads TGTGCCAGCTCACTCCGGGACAGGGACTCACCCCTCCACTTT. The complete variable domain, with remaining parts taken from reference TRBV18 and TRBJ1-6, reads NAGVMQNPRHLVRRRGQEARLRCSPMKGHSHVYWYRQLPEEGLKFMVYLQKENIIDESGMPKERFSAEFPKEGPSILRIQQVVRGDSAAYFCASSLRDRDSPLHFGNGTRLTVT.

This clonotype was seen a handful of times. The rearrangement joins TRBV18 to TRBJ1-2; 10 positions agree with TRBD1. V was pared by 8 bases and J by 2 bases, with 5 bases of the junction left unmatched. CDR1 KGHSH and CDR2 LQKENI come from the germline V gene. The CDR3 is 14 amino acids. The CDR3 here is CASQETGGNYGYTF. DNA for the CDR3: TGTGCCAGCCAAGAGACAGGGGGCAACTATGGCTACACCTTC.

This rearrangement joins TRBV2 to TRBJ2-7; 10 bases line up with TRBD1. This CDR3 contains 11 residues. Looked up from germline, CDR1 is SNHLY and CDR2 is FYNNEI. Germline trimming cut 10 bases from V and 5 bases from J; bases unmatched to any gene: 2. The CDR3 DNA is TGTGCCAAAGGGACAGGGGACGAGCAGTACTTC. This translates into CAKGTGDEQYF.

This clonotype has at least ten counts. The rearrangement links TRBV12-3 or TRBV12-4 to TRBJ2-3, with unresolved D. This CDR3 has 13 amino acids. Trimming took off 3 bases at V and 3 bases at J, with 7 bases between the two ends. The CDR3 protein is CASSFGRTDTQYF. The DNA for the CDR3 is TGTGCCAGCAGTTTTGGACGGACAGATACGCAGTATTTT.

This clonotype occurred many times. The J gene is TRBJ2-7, the V gene TRBV27; D is perhaps TRBD1 (6 bases). This CDR3 region has 13 residues. Germline CDR1 and CDR2: MNHEY and SMNVEV (reference sequence). Trimming removed 6 bases from V and 1 base from J, with 10 bases in between. The CDR3 nucleotides are TGTGCCAGCAGGTCGGACAGTTCCTACGAGCAGTACTTC. Translation gives CASRSDSSYEQYF.

The chain employs TRBV6-5 and TRBJ2-7; 12 nucleotides line up with TRBD1. This CDR3 has 18 residues. J lost 3 bases, V lost 2 bases, and 11 bases had no gene match. Germline-derived CDR1 and CDR2 are MNHEY and SVGAGI. The CDR3 DNA sequence: TGTGCCAGCAGTTACCCCGGGACAGGGGGCTTTAAGGGCTACGAGCAGTACTTC. It yields the protein CASSYPGTGGFKGYEQYF.

Details on this clonotype: A far larger clone is a single base away, which makes a read error likely. The J gene is TRBJ2-5, the V gene TRBV5-1; D call uncertain. This CDR3 is 11 amino acids long. Per the germline V gene, CDR1 is SGHRS and CDR2 is YFSETQ. The CDR3 nucleotides are TGCACCAGCAGCATCCAAGAGACCCAGTACTTC. This codes for CTSSIQETQYF.

CDR3 DNA: TGTGCCAGCAGCGGGGGGACTGGCGGCTCCTACGAGCAGTACTTC. The encoded protein is CASSGGTGGSYEQYF. This sequence joins TRBV7-6 and TRBJ2-7; tentatively, D is TRBD2 (6 bases). The CDR3 has 15 residues. Germline V CDR1 and CDR2: SGHVS, FNYEAQ. V was shortened by 5 bases and J by 0 bases, with 14 bases between the two germline ends.

The chain links TRBV15 to TRBJ2-1; possibly TRBD2 for D (6 bases). V dropped 0 bases and J dropped 2 bases, with 11 bases sitting between them. Germline values: CDR1 LNHNV, CDR2 YYDKDF (reference sequence). This CDR3 spans 16 amino acids. The CDR3 protein is CATSRDASDPYNEQFF. In nucleotides, the CDR3 is TGTGCCACCAGCAGAGATGCTAGCGACCCCTACAATGAGCAGTTCTTC.